Included here is one T cell receptor (beta chain) sequence, with context. The antigen is undetermined. Trimming removed 4 bases from V and 9 bases from J; junction bases left unmatched: 7. Germline lookup yields CDR1 LGHNA and CDR2 YSLEER. The CDR3 has 14 residues. These data come from a study of cytotoxic CD8 clonotypes in ibrutinib-treated CLL. Study background: Mean per-sample yields comprised around 280,000 productive templates and approximately 97,000 productive rearrangements. Findings and caveats of the study: Public clonotypes were seen rarely and were contracted or stable on treatment.

The table came from immunoSEQ multiplex PCR; TCRdb's copy has only in-frame clones and leaves some out. The sample includes 150,000 to 250,000 clones, roughly 72% seen only once; the top ten take over 10%. Sequenced here: PBMCs, sampled after 24 months of ibrutinib treatment. The chain links TRBV4-3 to TRBJ2-4; 9 bases are a match to TRBD1. The receptor was derived from a human donor with chronic lymphocytic leukemia. The CDR3 region is CASSLRTGESIQYF. The DNA for the CDR3 is TGCGCCAGCAGCCTCAGGACAGGGGAGAGCATTCAGTACTTC.